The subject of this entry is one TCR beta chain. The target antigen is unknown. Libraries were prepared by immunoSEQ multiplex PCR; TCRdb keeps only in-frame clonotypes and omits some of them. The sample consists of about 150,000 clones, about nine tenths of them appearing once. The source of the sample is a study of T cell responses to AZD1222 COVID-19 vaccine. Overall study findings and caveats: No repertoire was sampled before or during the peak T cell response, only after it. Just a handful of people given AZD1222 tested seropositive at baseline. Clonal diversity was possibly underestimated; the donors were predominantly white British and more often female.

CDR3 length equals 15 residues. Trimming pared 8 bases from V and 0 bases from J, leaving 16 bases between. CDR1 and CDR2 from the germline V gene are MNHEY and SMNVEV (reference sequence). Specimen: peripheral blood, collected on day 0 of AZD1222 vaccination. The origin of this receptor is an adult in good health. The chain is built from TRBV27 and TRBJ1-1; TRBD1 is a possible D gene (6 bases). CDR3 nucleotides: TGTGCCAGCGGAAGGGACACGACTATGAACACTGAAGCTTTCTTT. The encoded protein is CASGRDTTMNTEAFF.